This T cell receptor (beta chain) was recovered during a study of T cell repertoires in cytomegalovirus infection. Study outcomes and limitations: The ex vivo response was dominated by HLA-C-restricted CMV-specific TCR beta clonotypes. CMV carriers having the relevant HLA were flagged by cumulative public TCR beta family frequency.

A single record per CDR3 protein comes from TCRdb applying MiXCR to the reads. There are roughly 240,000 distinct CDR3 sequences in the sample; 5% to 8.5% occur only once, and around 6.5% lies in the top ten. This clonotype was picked up many times. As yet, its antigen is unknown. The receptor was derived from a human donor in good health (CMV status not recorded). Some clones in this sample may be carry-over from other donors' samples. The sequenced material came from PBMCs.

The CDR3 is CASSPQEIEAFF. The CDR3, as DNA: TGTGCCAGCAGCCCTCAGGAGATTGAAGCTTTCTTT. V gene TRBV9 combines with J gene TRBJ1-1, with unresolved D. Trimming removed 4 bases at V and 7 bases at J, with 11 bases between. CDR3 length: 12 amino acids. CDR1 and CDR2 (germline): SGDLS, YYNGEE. Looking up the rest from reference TRBV9 and TRBJ1-1 gives the full variable domain: DSGVTQTPKHLITATGQRVTLRCSPRSGDLSVYWYQQSLDQGLQFLIQYYNGEERAKGNILERFSAQQFPDLHSELNLSSLELGDSALYFCASSPQEIEAFFGQGTRLTVV.